This T cell receptor (beta chain) was captured by sequencing in a study of cytomegalovirus exposure and HLA in healthy donors. Study outcomes and limitations: Follow-up analysis seemed to connect common viral pathogens with several of the most significant clusters identified. HLA alleles were associated with fewer than 20,000 TCR beta sequences in a later analysis at 0.05 false discovery rate.

About this clone: Its antigen is currently unknown.

The PCR employed 60 Vbeta primers together with 13 Jbeta primers. Some clones are missing from TCRdb's copy, which holds only in-frame ones; the method was immunoSEQ multiplex PCR. This sample has 150,000 to 200,000 clones; approximately 80% occur once, and the top ten carry roughly 6.7%. V lost 1 base and J lost 0, with 3 bases in between. This CDR3 spans 13 amino acids. Germline CDR1 reads SGHNT; CDR2 reads YENEEA. Sequenced: PBMCs. The genes are TRBV11-3 and TRBJ2-5; D unresolved. The receptor was isolated from a man aged 50 or older in good health and CMV-seropositive. The CDR3 DNA reads as TGTGCCAGCAGCTTAGCGGACCAAGAGACCCAGTACTTC. It translates to CASSLADQETQYF.